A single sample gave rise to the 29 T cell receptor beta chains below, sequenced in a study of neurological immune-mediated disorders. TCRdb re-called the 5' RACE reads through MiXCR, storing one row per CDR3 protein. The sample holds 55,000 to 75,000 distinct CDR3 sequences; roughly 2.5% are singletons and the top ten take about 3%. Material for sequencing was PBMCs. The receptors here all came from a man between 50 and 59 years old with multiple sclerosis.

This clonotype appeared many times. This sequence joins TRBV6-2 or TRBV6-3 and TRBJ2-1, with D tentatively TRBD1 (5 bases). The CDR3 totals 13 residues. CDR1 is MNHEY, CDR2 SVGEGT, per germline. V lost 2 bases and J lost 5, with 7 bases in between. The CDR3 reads CASSYVGDNEQFF. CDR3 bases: TGTGCCAGCAGTTACGTAGGGGACAATGAGCAGTTCTTC.

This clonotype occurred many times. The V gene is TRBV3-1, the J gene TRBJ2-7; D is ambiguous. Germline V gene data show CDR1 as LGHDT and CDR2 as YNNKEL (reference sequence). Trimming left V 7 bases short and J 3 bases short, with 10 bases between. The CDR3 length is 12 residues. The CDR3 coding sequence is TGTGCCAGCACCGACTTAAACTACGAGCAGTACTTC. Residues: CASTDLNYEQYF.

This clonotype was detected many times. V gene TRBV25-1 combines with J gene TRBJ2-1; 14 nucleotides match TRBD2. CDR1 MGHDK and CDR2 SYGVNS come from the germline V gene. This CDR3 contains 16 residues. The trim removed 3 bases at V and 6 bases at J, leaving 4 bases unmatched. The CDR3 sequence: CASSDRLAGGLNEQFF. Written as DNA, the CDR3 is TGTGCCAGCAGTGACCGACTAGCGGGGGGGCTCAATGAGCAGTTCTTC.

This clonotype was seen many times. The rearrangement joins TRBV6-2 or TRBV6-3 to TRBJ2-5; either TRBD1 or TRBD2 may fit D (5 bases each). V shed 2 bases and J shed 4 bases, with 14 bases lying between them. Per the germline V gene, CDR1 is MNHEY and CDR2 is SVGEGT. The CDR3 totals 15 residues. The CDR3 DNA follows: TGTGCCAGCAGTTACGCCACCGGGGCAATAGAGACCCAGTACTTC. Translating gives CASSYATGAIETQYF.

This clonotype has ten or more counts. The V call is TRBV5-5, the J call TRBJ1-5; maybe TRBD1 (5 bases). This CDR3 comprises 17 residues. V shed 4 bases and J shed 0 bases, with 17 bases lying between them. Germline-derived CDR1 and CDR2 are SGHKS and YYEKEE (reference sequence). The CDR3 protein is CASSPLGGDSSNQPQHF. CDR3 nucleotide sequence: TGTGCCAGCAGCCCACTCGGGGGGGACTCTAGCAATCAGCCCCAGCATTTT.

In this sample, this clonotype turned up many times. CDR3 coding DNA: TGCGCCAGCAGCAAAAACACAGGGTACGGGTACGAGCAGTACTTC. Residues: CASSKNTGYGYEQYF. The chain is built from TRBV5-1 and TRBJ2-7; TRBD1 is a possible D gene (6 bases). This CDR3 region has 15 residues. Germline V gene data show CDR1 as SGHRS and CDR2 as YFSETQ. Trimming stripped 4 bases from V and 4 bases from J, with 18 bases between.

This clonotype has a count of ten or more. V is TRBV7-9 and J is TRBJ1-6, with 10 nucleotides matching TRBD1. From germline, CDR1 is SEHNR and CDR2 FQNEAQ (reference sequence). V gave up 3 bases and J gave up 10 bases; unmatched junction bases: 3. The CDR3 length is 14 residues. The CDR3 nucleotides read TGTGCCAGCAGCTTCGAGGGACAGGGGTCACCCCTCCACTTT. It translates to CASSFEGQGSPLHF.

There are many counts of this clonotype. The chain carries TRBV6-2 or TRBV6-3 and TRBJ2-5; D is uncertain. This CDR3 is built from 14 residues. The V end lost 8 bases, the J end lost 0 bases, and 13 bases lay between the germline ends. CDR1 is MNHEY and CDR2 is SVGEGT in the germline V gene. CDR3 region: CASRPLPYQETQYF. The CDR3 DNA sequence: TGTGCCAGCCGACCGCTGCCGTACCAAGAGACCCAGTACTTC.

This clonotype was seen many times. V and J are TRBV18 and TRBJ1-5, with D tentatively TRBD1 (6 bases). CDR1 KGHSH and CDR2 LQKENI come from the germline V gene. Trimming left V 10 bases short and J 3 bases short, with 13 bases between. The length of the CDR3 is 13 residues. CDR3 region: CATADRDNQPQHF. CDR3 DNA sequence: TGTGCCACCGCGGACAGAGACAATCAGCCCCAGCATTTT.

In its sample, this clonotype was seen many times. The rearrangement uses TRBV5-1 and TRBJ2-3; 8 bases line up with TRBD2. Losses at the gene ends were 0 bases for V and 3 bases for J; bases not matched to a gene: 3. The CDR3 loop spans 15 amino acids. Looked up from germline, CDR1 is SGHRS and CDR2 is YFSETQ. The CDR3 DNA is TGCGCCAGCAGCTTGGATCCGGGAGGGACAGATACGCAGTATTTT. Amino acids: CASSLDPGGTDTQYF.

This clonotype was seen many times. CDR3 sequence: CASSLGTRVDTQYF. CDR3 nucleotides: TGTGCCAGCAGCTTAGGGACGCGGGTAGATACGCAGTATTTT. The V call is TRBV7-8, the J call TRBJ2-3; D is possibly TRBD2 (5 bases). The CDR3 covers 14 residues. V was cut by 1 base and J by 5 bases, with 10 bases left in between. Germline CDR1 is SGHVS and CDR2 is FQNEAQ.

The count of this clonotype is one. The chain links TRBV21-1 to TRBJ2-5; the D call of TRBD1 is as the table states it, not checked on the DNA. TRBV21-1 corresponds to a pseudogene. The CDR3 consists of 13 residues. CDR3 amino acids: CASKDRAAETQYF. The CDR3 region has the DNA TGTGCCAGCAAGGACAGGGCCGCCGAGACCCAGTACTTC.

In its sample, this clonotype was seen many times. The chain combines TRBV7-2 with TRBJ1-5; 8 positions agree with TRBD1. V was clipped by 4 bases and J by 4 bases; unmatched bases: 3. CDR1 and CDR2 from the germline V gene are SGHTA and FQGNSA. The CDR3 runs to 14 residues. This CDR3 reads CASSYRQGNQPQHF. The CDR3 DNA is TGTGCCAGCAGCTACAGACAGGGGAATCAGCCCCAGCATTTT.

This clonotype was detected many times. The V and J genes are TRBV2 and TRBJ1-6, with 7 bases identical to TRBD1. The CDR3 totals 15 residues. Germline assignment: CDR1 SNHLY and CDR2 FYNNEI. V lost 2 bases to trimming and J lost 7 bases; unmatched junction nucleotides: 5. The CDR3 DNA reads TGTGCCAGCAGTGAATTGACAGGGTTAAATTCACCCCTCCACTTT. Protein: CASSELTGLNSPLHF.

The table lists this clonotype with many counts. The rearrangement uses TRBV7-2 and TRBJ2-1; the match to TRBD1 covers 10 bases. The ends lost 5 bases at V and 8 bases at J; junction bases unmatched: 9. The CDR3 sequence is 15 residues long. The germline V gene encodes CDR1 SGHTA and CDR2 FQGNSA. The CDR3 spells CASSLRTGGGHEQFF. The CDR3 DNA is TGTGCCAGCAGCCTAAGGACAGGGGGAGGGCATGAGCAGTTCTTC.

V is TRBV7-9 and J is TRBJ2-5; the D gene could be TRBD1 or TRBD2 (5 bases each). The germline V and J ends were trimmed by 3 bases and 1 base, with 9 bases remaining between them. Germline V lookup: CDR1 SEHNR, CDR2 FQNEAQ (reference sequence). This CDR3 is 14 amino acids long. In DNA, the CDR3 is TGTGCCAGCAGCTTGTTGGGGACCCAAGAGACCCAGTACTTC. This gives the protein CASSLLGTQETQYF.

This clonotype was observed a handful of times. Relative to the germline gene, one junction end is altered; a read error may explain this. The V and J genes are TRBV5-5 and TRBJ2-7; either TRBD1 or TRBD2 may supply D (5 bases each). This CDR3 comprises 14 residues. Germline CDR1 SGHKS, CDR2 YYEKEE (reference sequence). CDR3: CASSLRDVVHEKYF. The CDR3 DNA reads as TGTGCCAGCAGCTTACGGGACGTCGTCCACGAGAAGTACTTC.

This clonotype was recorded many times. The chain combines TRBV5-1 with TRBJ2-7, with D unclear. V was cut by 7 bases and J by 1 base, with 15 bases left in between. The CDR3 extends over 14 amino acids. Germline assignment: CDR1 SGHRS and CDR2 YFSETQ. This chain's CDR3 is CASASSDRSYEQYF. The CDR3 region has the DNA TGCGCCAGCGCCTCGAGTGACCGTTCCTACGAGCAGTACTTC.

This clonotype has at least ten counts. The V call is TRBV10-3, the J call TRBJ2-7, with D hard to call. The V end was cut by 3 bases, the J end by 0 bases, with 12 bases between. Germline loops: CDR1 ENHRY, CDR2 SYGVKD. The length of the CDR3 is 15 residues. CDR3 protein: CAISEKVISSYEQYF. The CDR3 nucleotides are TGTGCCATCAGTGAAAAAGTCATCAGCTCCTACGAGCAGTACTTC.

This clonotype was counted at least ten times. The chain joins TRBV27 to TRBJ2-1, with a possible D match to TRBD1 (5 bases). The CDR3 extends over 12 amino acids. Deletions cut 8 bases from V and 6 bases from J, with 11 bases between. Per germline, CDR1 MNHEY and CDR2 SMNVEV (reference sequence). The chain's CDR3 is CASGHTGNEQFF. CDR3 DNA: TGTGCCAGCGGTCATACAGGCAATGAGCAGTTCTTC.

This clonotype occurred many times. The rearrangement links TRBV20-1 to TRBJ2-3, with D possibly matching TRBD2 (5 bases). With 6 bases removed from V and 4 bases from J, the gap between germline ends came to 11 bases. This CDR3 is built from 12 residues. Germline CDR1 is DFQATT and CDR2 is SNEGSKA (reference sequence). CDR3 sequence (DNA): TGCAGTGCCCCGGGATCTTCAGATACGCAGTATTTT. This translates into CSAPGSSDTQYF.

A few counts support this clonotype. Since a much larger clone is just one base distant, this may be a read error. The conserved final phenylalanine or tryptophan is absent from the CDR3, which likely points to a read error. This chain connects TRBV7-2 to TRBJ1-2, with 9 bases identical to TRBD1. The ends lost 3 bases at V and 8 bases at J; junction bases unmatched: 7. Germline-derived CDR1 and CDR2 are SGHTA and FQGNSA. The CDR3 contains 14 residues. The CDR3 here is CASSFLQGAGGYTC. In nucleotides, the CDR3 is TGTGCCAGCAGCTTTTTACAGGGGGCTGGGGGCTACACCTGC.

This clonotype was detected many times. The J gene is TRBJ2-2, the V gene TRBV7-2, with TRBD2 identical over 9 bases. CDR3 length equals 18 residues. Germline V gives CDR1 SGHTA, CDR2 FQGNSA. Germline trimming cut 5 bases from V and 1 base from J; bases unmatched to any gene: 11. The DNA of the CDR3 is TGTGCCAGCAGCCAGGGGGGGCTAGCGGGACTGAACACCGGGGAGCTGTTTTTT. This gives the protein CASSQGGLAGLNTGELFF.

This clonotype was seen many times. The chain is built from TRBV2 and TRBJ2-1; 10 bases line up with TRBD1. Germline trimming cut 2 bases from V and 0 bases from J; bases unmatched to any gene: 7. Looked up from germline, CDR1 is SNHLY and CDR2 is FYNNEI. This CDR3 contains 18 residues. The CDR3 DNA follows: TGTGCCAGCAGTGAATATGTAAGGACAGGGGGCTCCTACAATGAGCAGTTCTTC. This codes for CASSEYVRTGGSYNEQFF.

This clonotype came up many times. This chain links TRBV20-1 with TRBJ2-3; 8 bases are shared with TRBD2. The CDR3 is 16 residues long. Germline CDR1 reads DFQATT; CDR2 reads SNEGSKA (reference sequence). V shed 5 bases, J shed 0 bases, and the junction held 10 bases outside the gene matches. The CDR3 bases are TGCAGTGCTCTCAATCTAGCGGGCCTTAGCACAGATACGCAGTATTTT. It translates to CSALNLAGLSTDTQYF.

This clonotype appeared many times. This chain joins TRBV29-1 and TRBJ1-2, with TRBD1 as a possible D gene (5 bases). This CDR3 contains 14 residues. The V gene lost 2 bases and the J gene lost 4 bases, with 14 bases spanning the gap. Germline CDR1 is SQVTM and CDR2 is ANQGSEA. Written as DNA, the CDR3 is TGCAGCGTTGAAAGTTTAGGGGCTGGCTATGGCTACACCTTC. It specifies CSVESLGAGYGYTF.

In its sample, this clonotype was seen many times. The CDR3 reads CASSLGGGLSYGYTF. The CDR3, as DNA: TGTGCCAGCAGCTTGGGGGGAGGCCTAAGCTATGGCTACACCTTC. This chain links TRBV7-6 with TRBJ1-2, with a weak D call TRBD1 (5 bases). V was clipped by 3 bases and J by 4 bases, with 15 bases between them. Germline V gene sequence: CDR1 SGHVS, CDR2 FNYEAQ. The CDR3 has 15 amino acids.

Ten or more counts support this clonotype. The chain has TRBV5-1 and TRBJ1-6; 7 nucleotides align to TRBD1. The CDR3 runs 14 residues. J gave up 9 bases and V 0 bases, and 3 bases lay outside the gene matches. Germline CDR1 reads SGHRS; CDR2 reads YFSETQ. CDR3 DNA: TGCGCCAGCAGCTTGGAGGGGGCAAGTTCACCCCTCCACTTT. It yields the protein CASSLEGASSPLHF. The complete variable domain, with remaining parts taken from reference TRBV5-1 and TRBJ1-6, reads KAGVTQTPRYLIKTRGQQVTLSCSPISGHRSVSWYQQTPGQGLQFLFEYFSETQRNKGNFPGRFSGRQFSNSRSEMNVSTLELGDSALYLCASSLEGASSPLHFGNGTRLTVT.

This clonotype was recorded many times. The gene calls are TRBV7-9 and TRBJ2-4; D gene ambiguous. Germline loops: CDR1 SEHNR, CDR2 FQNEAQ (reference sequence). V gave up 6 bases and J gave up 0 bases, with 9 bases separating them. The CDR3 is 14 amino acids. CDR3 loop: CASSLILAKNIQYF. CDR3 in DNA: TGTGCCAGCAGTTTGATACTAGCCAAAAACATTCAGTACTTC.